The rows below give T cell receptor beta chains drawn from one sample of a study of control samples from healthy donors and cancer patients. Only in-frame clones appear in the TCRdb table, and some are missing; sequencing was by immunoSEQ multiplex PCR. Among 200,000 to 250,000 clones listed, about 95% were seen once. Sequencing was performed on blood. The receptors shown here come from a man between 45 and 60 years old in good health. The CDR3 runs from the conserved cysteine through the conserved F or W. D genes are given only for firm matches. Not every row has a clone size; where given, it reads once, few, many or a size class.

d_gene,j_gene,v_gene,abundance,CDR3aa,CDR3nt
NA,TRBJ1-5,TRBV24-1,NA,CATGTRGAGNQPQHF,TGTGCCACCGGGACTCGAGGGGCTGGCAATCAGCCCCAGCATTTT
NA,TRBJ1-2,TRBV19,NA,CASSMAPPRDYTF,TGTGCCAGTAGTATGGCCCCCCCCAGGGACTACACCTTC
TRBD1,TRBJ1-1,TRBV29-1,few,CSVVRDRNTEAFF,TGCAGCGTTGTCAGGGACAGGAACACTGAAGCTTTCTTT
NA,TRBJ1-6,TRBV5-1,NA,CASRLESYNSPLHF,TGCGCCAGCAGGTTAGAGTCCTATAATTCACCCCTCCACTTT
TRBD2,TRBJ2-5,TRBV11-1,NA,CASSRLAGAMGETQYF,TGTGCCAGCAGCCGGTTAGCGGGGGCCATGGGAGAGACCCAGTACTTC
TRBD2,TRBJ2-1,TRBV28,NA,CASSSLAGGTYNEQFF,TGTGCCAGCAGTTCACTAGCGGGGGGGACCTACAATGAGCAGTTCTTC
NA,TRBJ1-4,TRBV9,NA,CASSVAGGVTNEKLFF,TGTGCCAGCAGCGTAGCTGGTGGCGTAACTAATGAAAAACTGTTTTTT
TRBD1,TRBJ2-7,TRBV7-2,NA,CASRVQGYEQYF,TGTGCCAGCCGCGTACAGGGGTATGAGCAGTACTTC
TRBD1,TRBJ2-5,TRBV3-1/TRBV3-2,NA,CASSQGQGKETQYF,TGTGCCAGCAGCCAGGGACAGGGGAAAGAGACCCAGTACTTC
NA,TRBJ2-7,TRBV28,NA,CASSLGTYEQYF,TGTGCCAGCAGTCTCGGGACCTACGAGCAGTACTTC
NA,TRBJ1-4,TRBV7-8,NA,CASSSRGSNEKLFF,TGTGCCAGCAGCTCCCGGGGCTCGAATGAAAAACTGTTTTTT
NA,TRBJ2-2,TRBV5-4,NA,CASSLKNTGELFF,TGTGCCAGCAGCTTAAAGAACACCGGGGAGCTGTTTTTT
NA,TRBJ1-1,TRBV4-1,once,CASSPRVSTEAFF,TGCGCCAGCAGCCCCCGGGTTAGCACTGAAGCTTTCTTT
TRBD1,TRBJ1-5,TRBV19,NA,CATDRGGQPQHF,TGTGCCACAGACAGGGGCGGTCAGCCCCAGCATTTT
NA,TRBJ2-3,TRBV4-1,NA,CASSQALLVGGATRHTQYF,TGCGCCAGCAGCCAAGCATTGCTGGTCGGCGGGGCCACACGACATACGCAGTATTTT
TRBD1,TRBJ1-4,TRBV28,NA,CAINDRGRLNEKLFF,TGTGCCATCAACGACAGGGGGCGCCTTAATGAAAAACTGTTTTTT
NA,TRBJ1-3,TRBV6-6,NA,CASSHRVASGNTIYF,TGTGCCAGCAGCCACAGGGTAGCGTCTGGAAACACCATATATTTT
TRBD2,TRBJ2-3,TRBV29-1,NA,CSVEAGGRGVGQYF,TGCAGCGTTGAAGCGGGGGGAAGGGGCGTCGGGCAGTATTTT
NA,TRBJ2-2,TRBV19,NA,CASSSGVPQRNTGELFF,TGTGCCAGTAGTAGCGGGGTACCACAGAGAAACACCGGGGAGCTGTTTTTT
NA,TRBJ1-2,TRBV19,NA,CASSFTGPNYGYTF,TGTGCCAGTAGTTTCACAGGACCGAACTATGGCTACACCTTC
NA,TRBJ1-1,TRBV28,once,CASSSSGQWRGAFF,TGTGCCAGCAGCTCCTCCGGGCAGTGGAGGGGGGCTTTCTTT
NA,TRBJ1-6,TRBV28,NA,CASSSSGRARGGSPLHF,TGTGCCAGCAGTTCCTCGGGCAGGGCTAGAGGCGGATCACCCCTCCACTTT
TRBD1,TRBJ1-2,TRBV3-1/TRBV3-2,NA,CASSYRDRGNGYTF,TGTGCCAGCAGCTACCGGGACAGGGGGAATGGCTACACCTTC
TRBD2,TRBJ2-3,TRBV30,NA,CAWSVRGGVNPGPGPSDTQYF,TGTGCCTGGAGTGTCCGGGGGGGGGTGAATCCGGGCCCCGGTCCGTCAGATACGCAGTATTTT